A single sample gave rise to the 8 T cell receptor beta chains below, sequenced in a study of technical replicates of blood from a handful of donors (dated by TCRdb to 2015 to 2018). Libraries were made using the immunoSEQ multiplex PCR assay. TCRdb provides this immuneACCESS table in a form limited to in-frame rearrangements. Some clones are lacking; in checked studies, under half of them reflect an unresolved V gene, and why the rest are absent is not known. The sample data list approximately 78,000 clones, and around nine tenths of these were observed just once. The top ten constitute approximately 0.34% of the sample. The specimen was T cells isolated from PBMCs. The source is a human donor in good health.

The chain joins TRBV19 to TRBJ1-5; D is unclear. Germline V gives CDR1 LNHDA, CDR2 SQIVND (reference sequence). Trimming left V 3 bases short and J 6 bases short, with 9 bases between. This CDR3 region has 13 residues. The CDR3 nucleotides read TGTGCCAGTAGTATGAGCCAACGTCAGCCCCAGCATTTT. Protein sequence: CASSMSQRQPQHF.

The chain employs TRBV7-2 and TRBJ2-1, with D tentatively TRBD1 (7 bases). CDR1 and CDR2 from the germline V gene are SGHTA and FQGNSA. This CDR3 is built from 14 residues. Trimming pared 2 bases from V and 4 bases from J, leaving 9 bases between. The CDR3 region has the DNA TGTGCCAGCAGCTTATCAGGGGGGTACAATGAGCAGTTCTTC. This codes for CASSLSGGYNEQFF. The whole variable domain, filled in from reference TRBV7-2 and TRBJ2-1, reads GAGVSQSPSNKVTEKGKDVELRCDPISGHTALYWYRQSLGQGLEFLIYFQGNSAPDKSGLPSDRFSAERTGGSVSTLTIQRTQQEDSAVYLCASSLSGGYNEQFFGPGTRLTVL.

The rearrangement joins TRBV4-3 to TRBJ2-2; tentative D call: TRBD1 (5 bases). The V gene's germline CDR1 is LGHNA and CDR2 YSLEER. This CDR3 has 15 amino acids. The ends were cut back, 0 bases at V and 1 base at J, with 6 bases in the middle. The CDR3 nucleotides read TGCGCCAGCAGCCAAGAGGGGCGGAACACCGGGGAGCTGTTTTTT. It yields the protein CASSQEGRNTGELFF.

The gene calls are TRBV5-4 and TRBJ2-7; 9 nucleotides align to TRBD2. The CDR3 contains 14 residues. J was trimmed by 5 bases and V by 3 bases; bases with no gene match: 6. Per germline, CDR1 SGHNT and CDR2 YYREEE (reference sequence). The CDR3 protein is CASSWLAGSNEQYF. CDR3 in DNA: TGTGCCAGCAGCTGGCTAGCGGGAAGCAACGAGCAGTACTTC. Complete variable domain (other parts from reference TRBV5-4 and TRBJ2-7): ETGVTQSPTHLIKTRGQQVTLRCSSQSGHNTVSWYQQALGQGPQFIFQYYREEENGRGNFPPRFSGLQFPNYSSELNVNALELDDSALYLCASSWLAGSNEQYFGPGTRLTVT.

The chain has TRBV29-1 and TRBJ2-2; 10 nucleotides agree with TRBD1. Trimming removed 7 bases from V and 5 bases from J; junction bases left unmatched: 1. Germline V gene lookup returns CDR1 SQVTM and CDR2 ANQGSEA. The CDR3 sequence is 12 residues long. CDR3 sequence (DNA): TGCAGCGCGGACAGGGGGACCGGGGAGCTGTTTTTT. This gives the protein CSADRGTGELFF.

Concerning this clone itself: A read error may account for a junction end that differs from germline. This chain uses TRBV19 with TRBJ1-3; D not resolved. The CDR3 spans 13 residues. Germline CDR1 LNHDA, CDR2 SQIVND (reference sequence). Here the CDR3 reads CASSMLGGDTIYF. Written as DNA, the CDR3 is TGTGCCAGTAGTATGTTAGGTGGAGACACCATATATTTT.

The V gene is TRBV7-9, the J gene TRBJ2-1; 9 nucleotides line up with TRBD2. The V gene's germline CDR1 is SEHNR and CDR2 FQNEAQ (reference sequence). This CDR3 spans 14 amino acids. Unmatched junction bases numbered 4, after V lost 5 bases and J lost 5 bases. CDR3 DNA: TGTGCCAGCAGCCTGGGACTAGCCGACAATGAGCAGTTCTTC. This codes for CASSLGLADNEQFF.

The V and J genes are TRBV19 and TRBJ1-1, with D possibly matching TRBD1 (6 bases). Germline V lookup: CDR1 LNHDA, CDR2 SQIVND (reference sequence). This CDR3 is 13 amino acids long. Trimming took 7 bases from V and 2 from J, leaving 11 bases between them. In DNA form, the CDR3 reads TGTGCCAGTAAACGACAGGATAACACTGAAGCTTTCTTT. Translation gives CASKRQDNTEAFF.